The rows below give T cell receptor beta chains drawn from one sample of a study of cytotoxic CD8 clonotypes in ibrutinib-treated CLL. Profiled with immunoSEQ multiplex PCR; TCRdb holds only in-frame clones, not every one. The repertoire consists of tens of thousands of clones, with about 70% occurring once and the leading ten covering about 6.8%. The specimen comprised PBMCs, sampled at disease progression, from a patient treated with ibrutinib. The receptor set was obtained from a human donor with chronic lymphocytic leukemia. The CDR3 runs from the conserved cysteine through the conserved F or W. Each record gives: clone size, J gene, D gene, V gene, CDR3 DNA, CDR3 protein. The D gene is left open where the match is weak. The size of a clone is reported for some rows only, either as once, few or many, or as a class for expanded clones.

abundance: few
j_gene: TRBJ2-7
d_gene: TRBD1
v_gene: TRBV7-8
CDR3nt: TGTGCCAGCAGCTCTCGGACAGGGTTGTCGCAGTACTTC
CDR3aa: CASSSRTGLSQYF

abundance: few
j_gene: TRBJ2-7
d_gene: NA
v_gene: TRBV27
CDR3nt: TGTGCCAGCAGTTTATCGCTGCGGGTAATCTACGAGCAGTACTTC
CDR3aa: CASSLSLRVIYEQYF

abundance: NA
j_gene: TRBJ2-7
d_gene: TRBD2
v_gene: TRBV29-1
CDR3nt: TGCAGCGTTGAACTAGCGGGAGGGGCTGAGCAGTACTTC
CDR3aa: CSVELAGGAEQYF

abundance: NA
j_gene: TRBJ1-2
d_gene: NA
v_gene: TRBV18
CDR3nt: TGTGCCAGCTCACCAAGGCAGGTAGCTAACTATGGCTACACCTTC
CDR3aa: CASSPRQVANYGYTF

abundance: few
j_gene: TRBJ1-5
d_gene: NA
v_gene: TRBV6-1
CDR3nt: TGTGCCAGCAGTGAAGTCCTTAATCAGCCCCAGCATTTT
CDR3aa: CASSEVLNQPQHF

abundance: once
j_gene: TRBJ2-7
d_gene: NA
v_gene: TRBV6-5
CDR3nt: TGTGCCAGCTGGGAGCAGGACTACGAGCAGTACTTC
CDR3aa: CASWEQDYEQYF

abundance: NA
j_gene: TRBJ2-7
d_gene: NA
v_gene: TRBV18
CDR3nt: TGTGCCAGCTCACCACGTTTTCGGGAATCGACAGGTTACTCATACGAGCAGTACTTC
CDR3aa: CASSPRFRESTGYSYEQYF

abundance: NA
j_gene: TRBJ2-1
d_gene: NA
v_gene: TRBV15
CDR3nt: TGTGCCACCAATGGGGACGACATGTCCTACAATGAGCAGTTCTTC
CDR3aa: CATNGDDMSYNEQFF

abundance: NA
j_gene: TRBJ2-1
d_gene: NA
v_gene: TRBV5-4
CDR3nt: TGTGCCAGCAGCTTGGCCCTAGCTGGGTACAATGAGCAGTTCTTC
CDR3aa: CASSLALAGYNEQFF

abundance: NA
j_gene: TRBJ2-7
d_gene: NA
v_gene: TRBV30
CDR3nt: TGTGCCTGGAGACCAAAGGCCGGGGAAGGCTCCTACGAGCAGTACTTC
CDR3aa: CAWRPKAGEGSYEQYF

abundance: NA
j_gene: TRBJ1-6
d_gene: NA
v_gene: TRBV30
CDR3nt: TGTGCCTGGGGCCAAGCGGAGGGGCGGTCACCCCTCCACTTT
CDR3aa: CAWGQAEGRSPLHF

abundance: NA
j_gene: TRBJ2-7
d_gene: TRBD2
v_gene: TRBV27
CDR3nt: TGTGCCAGCAGATGGACTAGCGGGAGCTACGAGCAGTACTTC
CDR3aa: CASRWTSGSYEQYF

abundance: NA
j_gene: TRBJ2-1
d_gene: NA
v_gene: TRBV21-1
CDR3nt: TGTGCCAGCAGCAAAGAAGTAAGCGACACCTACAATGAGCAGTTCTTC
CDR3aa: CASSKEVSDTYNEQFF

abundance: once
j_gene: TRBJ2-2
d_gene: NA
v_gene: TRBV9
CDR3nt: TGTGCCAGCAGCGTAGAGGGCACCGGGGAGCTGTTTTTT
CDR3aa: CASSVEGTGELFF

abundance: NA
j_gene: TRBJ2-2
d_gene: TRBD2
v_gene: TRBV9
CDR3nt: TGTGCCAGCAGCGTAGGACTAGCGGAACTGAAAACCGGGGAGCTGTTTTTT
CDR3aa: CASSVGLAELKTGELFF

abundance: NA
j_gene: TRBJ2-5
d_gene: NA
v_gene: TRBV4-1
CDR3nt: TGCGCCAGCAGCCGAGGACCTCAAGAGACCCAGTACTTC
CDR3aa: CASSRGPQETQYF

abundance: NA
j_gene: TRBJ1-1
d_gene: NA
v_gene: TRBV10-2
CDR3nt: TGCGCCAGCAGTGAGTCTTACGGGGGCCCCATGAACACTGAAGCTTTCTTT
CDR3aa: CASSESYGGPMNTEAFF

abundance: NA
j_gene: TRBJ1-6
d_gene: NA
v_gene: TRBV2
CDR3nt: TGTGCCAGCAGTGCCGGCAGGTCCGATAATTCACCCCTCCACTTT
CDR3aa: CASSAGRSDNSPLHF

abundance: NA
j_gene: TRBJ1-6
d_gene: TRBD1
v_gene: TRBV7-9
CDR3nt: TGTGCCAGCAGCCGAATACAGGGGGATTCACCCCTCCACTTT
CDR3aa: CASSRIQGDSPLHF

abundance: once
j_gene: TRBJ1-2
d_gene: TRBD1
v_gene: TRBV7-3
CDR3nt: TGTGCCAGCAGCTCCGGGACAGGGGGCTATGGCTACACCTTC
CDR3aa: CASSSGTGGYGYTF

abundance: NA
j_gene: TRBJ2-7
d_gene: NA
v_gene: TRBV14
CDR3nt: TGTGCCAGCAGCCAGCTCCAGGGAAACGAGCAGTACTTC
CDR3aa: CASSQLQGNEQYF

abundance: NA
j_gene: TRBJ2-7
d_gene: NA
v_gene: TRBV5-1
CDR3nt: TGCGCCAGCACACCCCAGGTGGGCTACGAGCAGTACTTC
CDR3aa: CASTPQVGYEQYF

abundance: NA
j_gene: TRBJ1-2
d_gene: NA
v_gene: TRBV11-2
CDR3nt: TGTGCCAGCAGCTACTTCGGGGACTATGGCTACACCTTC
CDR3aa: CASSYFGDYGYTF

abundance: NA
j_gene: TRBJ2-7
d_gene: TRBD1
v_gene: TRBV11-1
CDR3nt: TGTGCCAGCAGCAAGACAGGGTCAGGAGTCTACGAGCAGTACTTC
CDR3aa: CASSKTGSGVYEQYF

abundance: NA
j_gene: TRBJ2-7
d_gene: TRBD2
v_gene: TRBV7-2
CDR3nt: TGTGCCAGCAGCCCTGGACTAGCGGGAAGGGAGCAGTACTTC
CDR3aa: CASSPGLAGREQYF

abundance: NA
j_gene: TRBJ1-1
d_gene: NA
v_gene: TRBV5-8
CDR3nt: TGTGCCAGCCCCCCCCCGCAGGTTTTCCACATGAACACTGAAGCTTTCTTT
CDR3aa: CASPPPQVFHMNTEAFF

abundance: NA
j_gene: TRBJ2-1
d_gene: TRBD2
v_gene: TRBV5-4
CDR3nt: TGTGCCAGCAGCTTGAACGGGGGAGGGTATTTCAATGAGCAGTTCTTC
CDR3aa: CASSLNGGGYFNEQFF

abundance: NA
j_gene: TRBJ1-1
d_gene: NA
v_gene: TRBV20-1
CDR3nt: TGCAGTGCTAGCAAGGGCCAAGCTTTCTTT
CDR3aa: CSASKGQAFF

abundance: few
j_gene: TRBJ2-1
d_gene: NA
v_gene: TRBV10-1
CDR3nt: TGCGCCAGCAGTGAGAATGAGCAGTTCTTC
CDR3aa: CASSENEQFF

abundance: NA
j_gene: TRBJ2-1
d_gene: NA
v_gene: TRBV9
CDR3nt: TGTGCCAGCAGCCCCCGTACGAATGAGCAGTTCTTC
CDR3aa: CASSPRTNEQFF

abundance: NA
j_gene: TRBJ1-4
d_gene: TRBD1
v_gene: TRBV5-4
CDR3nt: TGTGCCAGCAGCAGACAGGGGCGGGATGAAAAACTGTTTTTT
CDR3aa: CASSRQGRDEKLFF

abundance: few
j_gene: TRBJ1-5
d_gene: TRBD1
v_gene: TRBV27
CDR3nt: TGTGCCAGCAGTTCGATCTCCGGGACAGGGGGAAATCAGCCCCAGCATTTT
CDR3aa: CASSSISGTGGNQPQHF

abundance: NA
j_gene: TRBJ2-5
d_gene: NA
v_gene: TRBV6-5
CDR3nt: TGTGCCAGCAGCTCACATGGGATGTCGGAGACCCAGTACTTC
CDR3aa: CASSSHGMSETQYF

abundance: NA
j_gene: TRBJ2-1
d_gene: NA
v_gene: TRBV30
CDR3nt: TGTGCCGGTGAACAGGGATCCCGCCCGAGTGAGCAGTTCTTC
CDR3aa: CAGEQGSRPSEQFF

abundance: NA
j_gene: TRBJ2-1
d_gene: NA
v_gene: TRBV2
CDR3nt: TGTGCCAGCACCCCTCAGCTATTCGAGCAGTTCTTC
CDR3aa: CASTPQLFEQFF

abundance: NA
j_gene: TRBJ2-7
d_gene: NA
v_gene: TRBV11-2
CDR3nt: TGTGCCAGCAGCTTAGACACAGGAGGCGTCGAGCAGTACTTC
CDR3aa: CASSLDTGGVEQYF

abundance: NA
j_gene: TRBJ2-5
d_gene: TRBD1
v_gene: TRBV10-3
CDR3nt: TGTGCCATCAGGAGACAGGGGGTAAAAGAGACCCAGTACTTC
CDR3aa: CAIRRQGVKETQYF

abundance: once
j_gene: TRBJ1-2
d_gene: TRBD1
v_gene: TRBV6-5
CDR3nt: TGTGCCAGCTCCGAGACAGGGAATGGCTACACCTTC
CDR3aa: CASSETGNGYTF

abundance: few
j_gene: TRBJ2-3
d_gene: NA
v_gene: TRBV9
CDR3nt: TGTGCCAGCAGCGTAGCTCTCCATCTAGATACGCAGTATTTT
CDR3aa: CASSVALHLDTQYF

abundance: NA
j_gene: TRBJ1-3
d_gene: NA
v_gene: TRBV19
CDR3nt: TGTGCCAGTAGTCCCGGGACTGGAAACACCATATATTTT
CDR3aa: CASSPGTGNTIYF

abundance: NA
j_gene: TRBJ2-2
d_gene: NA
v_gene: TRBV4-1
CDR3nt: TGCGCCAGCAGCCAAACGACAGCGAACACCGGGGAGCTGTTTTTT
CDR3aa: CASSQTTANTGELFF

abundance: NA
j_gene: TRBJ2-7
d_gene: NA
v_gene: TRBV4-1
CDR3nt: TGCGCCAGCAGCCAAGATTACGGCTCCTACGAGCAGTACTTC
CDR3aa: CASSQDYGSYEQYF

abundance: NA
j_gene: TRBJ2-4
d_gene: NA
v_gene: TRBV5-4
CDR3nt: TGTGCCAGCAGCTTGTGTGGGGGGCGTAACATTCAGTACTTC
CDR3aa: CASSLCGGRNIQYF

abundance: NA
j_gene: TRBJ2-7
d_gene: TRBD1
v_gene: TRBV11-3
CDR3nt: TGTGCCAGCAGCTTAGAAGGGACAGTGATCGGCGAGCAGTACTTC
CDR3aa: CASSLEGTVIGEQYF

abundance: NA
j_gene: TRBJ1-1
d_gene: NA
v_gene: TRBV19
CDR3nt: TGTGCCAGTAGTGCCAGGAGGACTGAAGCTTTCTTT
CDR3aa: CASSARRTEAFF

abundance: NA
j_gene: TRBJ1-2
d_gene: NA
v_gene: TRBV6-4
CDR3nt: TGTGCCAGCAGCCCCGGACAGAACTATGGCTACACCTTC
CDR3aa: CASSPGQNYGYTF

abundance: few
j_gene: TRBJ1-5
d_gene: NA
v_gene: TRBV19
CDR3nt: TGTGCCAGTAGTATTGCAGGGGCTAATCAGCCCCAGCATTTT
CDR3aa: CASSIAGANQPQHF

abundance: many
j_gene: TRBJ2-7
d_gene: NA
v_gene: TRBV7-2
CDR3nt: TGTGCCAGCAGCTTATCCTACGAGCAGTACTTC
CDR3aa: CASSLSYEQYF

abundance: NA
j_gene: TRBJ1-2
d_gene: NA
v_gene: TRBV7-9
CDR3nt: TGTGCCAGCAGCTCAAAGGGGGTCCAATGGCATGGCTACACCTTC
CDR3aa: CASSSKGVQWHGYTF